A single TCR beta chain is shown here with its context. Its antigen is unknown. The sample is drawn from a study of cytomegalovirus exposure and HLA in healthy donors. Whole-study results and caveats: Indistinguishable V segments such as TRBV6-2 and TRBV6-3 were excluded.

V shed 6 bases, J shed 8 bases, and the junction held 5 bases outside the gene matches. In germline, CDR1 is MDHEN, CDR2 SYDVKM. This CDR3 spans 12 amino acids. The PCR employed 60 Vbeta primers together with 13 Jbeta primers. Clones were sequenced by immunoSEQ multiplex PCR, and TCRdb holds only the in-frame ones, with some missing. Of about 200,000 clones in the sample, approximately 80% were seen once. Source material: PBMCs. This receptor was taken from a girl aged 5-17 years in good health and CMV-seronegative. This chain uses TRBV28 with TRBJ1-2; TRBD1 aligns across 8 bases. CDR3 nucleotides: TGTGCCAGCAGACAGGGGGTCGAGGGCTACACCTTC. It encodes CASRQGVEGYTF.